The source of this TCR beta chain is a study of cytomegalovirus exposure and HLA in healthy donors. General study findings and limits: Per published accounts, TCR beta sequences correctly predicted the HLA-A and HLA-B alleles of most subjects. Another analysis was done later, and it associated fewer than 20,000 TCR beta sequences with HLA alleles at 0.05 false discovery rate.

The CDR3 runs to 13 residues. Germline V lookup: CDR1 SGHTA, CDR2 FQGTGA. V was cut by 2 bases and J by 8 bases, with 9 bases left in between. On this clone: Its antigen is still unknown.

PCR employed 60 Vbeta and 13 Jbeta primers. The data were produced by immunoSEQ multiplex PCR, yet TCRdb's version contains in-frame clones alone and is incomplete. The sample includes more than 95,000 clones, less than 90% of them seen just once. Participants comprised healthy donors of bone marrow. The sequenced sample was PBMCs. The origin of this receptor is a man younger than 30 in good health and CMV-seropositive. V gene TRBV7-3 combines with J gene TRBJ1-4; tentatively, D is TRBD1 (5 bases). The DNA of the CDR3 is TGTGCCAGCAGCTTAGGGGCCAGGGAAAAACTGTTTTTT. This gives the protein CASSLGAREKLFF.